A single sample is the source of the 5 T cell receptor beta chains below, sequenced in a study of PD-1 blockade in classical Hodgkin lymphoma. The time point here: newly diagnosed, previously untreated cHL patient sample. Assay used: immunoSEQ multiplex PCR; TCRdb lists only in-frame clones, some missing. The sample includes tens of thousands of clones, about 94% of them seen just once. Sequencing was carried out using peripheral blood mononuclear cells (PBMCs). The receptor source for this set is a human donor with classical Hodgkin lymphoma.

This chain joins TRBV25-1 and TRBJ2-2; no clear D. CDR1 MGHDK and CDR2 SYGVNS come from the germline V gene. The CDR3 is 16 amino acids. Trimming shortened V by 4 bases and J by 5 bases, and 17 bases separated the two germline ends. The CDR3 is CASSATTGILTGELFF. DNA for the CDR3: TGTGCCAGCAGTGCCACTACTGGGATCTTAACCGGGGAGCTGTTTTTT.

The genes are TRBV2 and TRBJ1-2; D not resolved. The CDR3 is 12 residues long. Germline V gives CDR1 SNHLY, CDR2 FYNNEI. The V gene lost 3 bases and the J gene lost 2 bases, with 4 bases spanning the gap. The DNA for the CDR3 is TGTGCCAGCAGTGAGGCCAACTATGGCTACACCTTC. Protein product: CASSEANYGYTF.

V is TRBV5-1 and J is TRBJ1-1; D gene uncertain. The CDR3 runs 16 residues. Trimming stripped 0 bases from V and 10 bases from J, with 22 bases between. Germline values: CDR1 SGHRS, CDR2 YFSETQ. This CDR3 is CASSLAANWGTGGAFF. As DNA, the CDR3 is TGCGCCAGCAGCTTGGCAGCGAACTGGGGAACGGGAGGAGCTTTCTTT. Looking up the rest from reference TRBV5-1 and TRBJ1-1 gives the full variable domain: KAGVTQTPRYLIKTRGQQVTLSCSPISGHRSVSWYQQTPGQGLQFLFEYFSETQRNKGNFPGRFSGRQFSNSRSEMNVSTLELGDSALYLCASSLAANWGTGGAFFGQGTRLTVV.

The CDR3 sequence: CASSGSIYYGYTF. The CDR3 nucleotides read TGTGCCAGCAGTGGTTCCATTTACTATGGCTACACCTTC. V and J are TRBV6-5 and TRBJ1-2; D not resolved. The germline CDR1 and CDR2 sequences are MNHEY and SVGAGI. Trimming shortened V by 5 bases and J by 3 bases, and 10 bases separated the two germline ends. The CDR3 sequence is 13 residues long.

V is TRBV14 and J is TRBJ1-2, with 7 bases matching TRBD1. Trimming took 4 bases from V and 8 from J; bases not matched to a gene: 10. CDR3 length: 14 residues. The germline V gene has CDR1 SGHDN and CDR2 FVKESK. The CDR3 is CASSLKGARTGYTF. CDR3 nucleotide sequence: TGTGCCAGCAGCCTAAAGGGGGCCAGGACCGGCTACACCTTC.